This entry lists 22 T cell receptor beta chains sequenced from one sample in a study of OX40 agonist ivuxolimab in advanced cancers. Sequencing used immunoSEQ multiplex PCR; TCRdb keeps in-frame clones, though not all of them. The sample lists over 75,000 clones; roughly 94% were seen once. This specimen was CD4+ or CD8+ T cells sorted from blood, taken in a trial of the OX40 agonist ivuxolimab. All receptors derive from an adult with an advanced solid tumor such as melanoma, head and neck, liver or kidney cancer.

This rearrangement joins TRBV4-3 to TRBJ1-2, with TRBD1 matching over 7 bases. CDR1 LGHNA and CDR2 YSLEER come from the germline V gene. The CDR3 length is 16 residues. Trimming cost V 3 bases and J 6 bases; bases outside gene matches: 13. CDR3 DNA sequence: TGCGCCAGCAGCCAGGGAACAGGGGCCTCTTGGGATGGCTACACCTTC. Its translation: CASSQGTGASWDGYTF.

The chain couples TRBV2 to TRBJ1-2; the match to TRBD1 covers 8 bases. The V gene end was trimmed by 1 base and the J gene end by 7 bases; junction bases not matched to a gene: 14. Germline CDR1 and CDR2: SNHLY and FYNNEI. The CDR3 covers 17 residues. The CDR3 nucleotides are TGTGCCAGCAGTGAAGGATTGCGGAGGCAGGGGGCTTTTGGCTACACCTTC. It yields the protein CASSEGLRRQGAFGYTF.

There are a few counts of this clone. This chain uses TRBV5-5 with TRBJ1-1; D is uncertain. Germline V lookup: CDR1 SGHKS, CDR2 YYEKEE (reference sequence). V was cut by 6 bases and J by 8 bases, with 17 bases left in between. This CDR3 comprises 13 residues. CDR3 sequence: CASTPEGLWEAFF. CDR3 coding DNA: TGTGCCAGCACGCCGGAGGGTCTCTGGGAAGCTTTCTTT. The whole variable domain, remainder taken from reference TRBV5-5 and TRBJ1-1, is DAGVTQSPTHLIKTRGQQVTLRCSPISGHKSVSWYQQVLGQGPQFIFQYYEKEERGRGNFPDRFSARQFPNYSSELNVNALLLGDSALYLCASTPEGLWEAFFGQGTRLTVV.

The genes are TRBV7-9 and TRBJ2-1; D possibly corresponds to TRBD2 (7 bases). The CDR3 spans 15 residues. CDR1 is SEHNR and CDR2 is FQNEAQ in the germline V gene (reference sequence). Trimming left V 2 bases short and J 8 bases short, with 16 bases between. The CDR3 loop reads CASSLRGGFRDEQFF. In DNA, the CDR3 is TGTGCCAGCAGCTTAAGGGGGGGCTTTAGGGATGAGCAGTTCTTC.

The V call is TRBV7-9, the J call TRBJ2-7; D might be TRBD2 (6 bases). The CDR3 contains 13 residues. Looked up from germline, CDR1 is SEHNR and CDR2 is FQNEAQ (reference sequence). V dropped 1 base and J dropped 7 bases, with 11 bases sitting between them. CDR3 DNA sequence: TGTGCCAGCAGCTTAGGGAGGGAGATAGAGCAGTACTTC. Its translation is CASSLGREIEQYF.

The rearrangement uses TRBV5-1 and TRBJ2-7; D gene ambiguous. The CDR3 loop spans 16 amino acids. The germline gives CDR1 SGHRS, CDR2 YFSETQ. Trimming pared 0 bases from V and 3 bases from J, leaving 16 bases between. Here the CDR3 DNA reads TGCGCCAGCAGCTTGGATCCCCTAATGAGGAACTACGAGCAGTACTTC. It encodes CASSLDPLMRNYEQYF.

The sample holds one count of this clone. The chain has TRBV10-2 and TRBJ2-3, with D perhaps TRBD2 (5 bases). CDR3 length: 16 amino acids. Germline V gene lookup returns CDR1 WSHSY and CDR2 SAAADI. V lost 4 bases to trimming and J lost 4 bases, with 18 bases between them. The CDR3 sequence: CASSGPASGSSDTQYF. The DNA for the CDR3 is TGCGCCAGCAGTGGGCCCGCCTCGGGGTCCTCAGATACGCAGTATTTT.

For the CDR3, the DNA is TGTGCCAGCACACCTGGTCGGGGCGAAAAACTGTTTTTT. It yields the protein CASTPGRGEKLFF. The gene calls are TRBV5-6 and TRBJ1-4, with a possible D match to TRBD1 (5 bases). This CDR3 spans 13 amino acids. Looked up from germline, CDR1 is SGHDT and CDR2 is YYEEEE. Trimming left V 6 bases short and J 8 bases short, with 14 bases between.

The CDR3 protein is CASSLEAPRGSTDTQYF. For the CDR3, the DNA is TGTGCCAGCAGTCTAGAAGCACCGAGGGGCAGCACAGATACGCAGTATTTT. The chain uses TRBV27 and TRBJ2-3; D may correspond to TRBD1 or TRBD2 (5 bases each). Per germline, CDR1 MNHEY and CDR2 SMNVEV (reference sequence). There are 17 residues in the CDR3. V lost 5 bases to trimming and J lost 0 bases, with 18 bases between them.

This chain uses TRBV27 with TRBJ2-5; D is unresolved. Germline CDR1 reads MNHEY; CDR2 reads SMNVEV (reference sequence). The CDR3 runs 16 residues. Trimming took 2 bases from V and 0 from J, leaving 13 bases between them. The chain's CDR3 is CASSLRLDGYQETQYF. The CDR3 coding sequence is TGTGCCAGCAGTTTACGATTAGACGGATACCAAGAGACCCAGTACTTC.

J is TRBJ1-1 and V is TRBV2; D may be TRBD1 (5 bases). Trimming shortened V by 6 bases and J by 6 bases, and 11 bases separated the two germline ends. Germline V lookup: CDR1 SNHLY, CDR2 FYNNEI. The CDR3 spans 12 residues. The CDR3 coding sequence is TGTGCCAGCAGCTTGGGACGACCTGAAGCTTTCTTT. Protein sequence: CASSLGRPEAFF.

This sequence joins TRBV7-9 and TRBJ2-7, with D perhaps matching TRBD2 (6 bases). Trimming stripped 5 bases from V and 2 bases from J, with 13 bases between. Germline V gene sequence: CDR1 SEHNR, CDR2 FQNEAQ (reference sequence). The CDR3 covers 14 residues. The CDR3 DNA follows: TGTGCCAGCAGCACTCGGGACTCCCCCTACGAGCAGTACTTC. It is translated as CASSTRDSPYEQYF. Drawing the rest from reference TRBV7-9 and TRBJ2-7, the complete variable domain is DTGVSQNPRHKITKRGQNVTFRCDPISEHNRLYWYRQTLGQGPEFLTYFQNEAQLEKSRLLSDRFSAERPKGSFSTLEIQRTEQGDSAMYLCASSTRDSPYEQYFGPGTRLTVT.

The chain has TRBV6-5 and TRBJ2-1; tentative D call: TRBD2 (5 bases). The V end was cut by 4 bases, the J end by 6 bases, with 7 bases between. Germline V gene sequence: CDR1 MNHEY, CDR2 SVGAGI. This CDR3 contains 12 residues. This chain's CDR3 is CASSLGVNEQFF. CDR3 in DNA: TGTGCCAGCAGTTTGGGAGTCAATGAGCAGTTCTTC.

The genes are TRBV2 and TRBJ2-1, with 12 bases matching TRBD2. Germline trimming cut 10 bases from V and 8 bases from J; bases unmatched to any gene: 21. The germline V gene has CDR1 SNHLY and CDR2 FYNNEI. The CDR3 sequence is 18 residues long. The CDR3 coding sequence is TGTGCCACCGAAGGTCAGACTAGCGGGAGCTCCGGGGTCGATGAGCAGTTCTTC. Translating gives CATEGQTSGSSGVDEQFF.

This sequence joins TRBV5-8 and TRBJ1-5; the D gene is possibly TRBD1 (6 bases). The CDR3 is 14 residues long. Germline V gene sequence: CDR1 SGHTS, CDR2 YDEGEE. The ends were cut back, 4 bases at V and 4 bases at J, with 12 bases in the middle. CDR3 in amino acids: CASSIWGRNQPQHF. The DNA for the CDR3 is TGTGCCAGCAGCATCTGGGGGCGAAATCAGCCCCAGCATTTT.

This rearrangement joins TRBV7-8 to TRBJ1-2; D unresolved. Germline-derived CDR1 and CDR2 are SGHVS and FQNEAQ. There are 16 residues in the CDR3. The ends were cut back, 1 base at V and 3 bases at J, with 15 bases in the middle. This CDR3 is CASSLGVRRSDYGYTF. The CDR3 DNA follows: TGTGCCAGCAGCTTAGGAGTACGTCGTTCGGACTATGGCTACACCTTC.

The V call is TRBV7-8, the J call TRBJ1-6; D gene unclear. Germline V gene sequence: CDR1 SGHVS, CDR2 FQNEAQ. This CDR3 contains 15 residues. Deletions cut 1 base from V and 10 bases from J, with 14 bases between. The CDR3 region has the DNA TGTGCCAGCAGCTTAGAACCCCCATCTGGATCACCCCTCCACTTT. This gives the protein CASSLEPPSGSPLHF.

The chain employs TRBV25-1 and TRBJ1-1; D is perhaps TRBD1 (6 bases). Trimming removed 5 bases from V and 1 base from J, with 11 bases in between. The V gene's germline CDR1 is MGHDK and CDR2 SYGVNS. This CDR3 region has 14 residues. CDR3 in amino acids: CASSSYRENTEAFF. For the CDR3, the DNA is TGTGCCAGCAGTTCCTACAGGGAGAACACTGAAGCTTTCTTT.

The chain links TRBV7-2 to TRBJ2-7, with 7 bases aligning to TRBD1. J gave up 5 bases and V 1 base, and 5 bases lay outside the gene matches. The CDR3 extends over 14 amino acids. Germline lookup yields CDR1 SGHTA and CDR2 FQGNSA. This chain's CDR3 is CASSLGRGMNEQYF. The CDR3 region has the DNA TGTGCCAGCAGCTTAGGCAGGGGGATGAACGAGCAGTACTTC.

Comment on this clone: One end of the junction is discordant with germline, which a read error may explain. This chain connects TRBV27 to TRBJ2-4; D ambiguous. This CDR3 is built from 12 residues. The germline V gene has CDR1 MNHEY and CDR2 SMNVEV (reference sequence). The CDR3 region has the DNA TGTGCCAGCGGTTTATCCAAAAACATTCAGTACTTC. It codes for CASGLSKNIQYF.

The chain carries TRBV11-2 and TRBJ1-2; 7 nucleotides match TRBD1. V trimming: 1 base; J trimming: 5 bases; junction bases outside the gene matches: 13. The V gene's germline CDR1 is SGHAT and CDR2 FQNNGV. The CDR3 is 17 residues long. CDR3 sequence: CASSLAAPGTDKYGYTF. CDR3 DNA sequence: TGTGCCAGCAGCTTAGCAGCACCGGGGACAGACAAATATGGCTACACCTTC.

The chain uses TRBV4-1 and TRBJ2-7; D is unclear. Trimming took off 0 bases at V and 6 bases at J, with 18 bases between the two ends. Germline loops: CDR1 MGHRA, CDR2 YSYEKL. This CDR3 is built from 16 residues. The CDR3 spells CASSQDWSGNGFEQYF. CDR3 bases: TGCGCCAGCAGCCAAGATTGGTCCGGTAATGGGTTCGAGCAGTACTTC.